These T cell receptor beta chains were read from a single sample in a study of control samples from healthy donors and cancer patients. The assay was immunoSEQ multiplex PCR, and TCRdb's table has in-frame clones only and misses some. The top ten clones hold just under 0.8% of a sample with over 45,000 clones, about 92% of them seen once. Sequencing was carried out using PBMCs. The receptor set was obtained from a man under 40 with colorectal cancer. The CDR3 runs from the conserved cysteine through the conserved F or W. Fields, in order: J gene, V gene, clone size, D gene, CDR3 DNA, CDR3 protein. A D gene is named only where the DNA matches it firmly. Expanded clones get a size class; other rows say once, few or many, or leave the size out.

j_gene: TRBJ2-5; v_gene: TRBV5-5; abundance: .; d_gene: TRBD1; CDR3nt: TGTGCCAGCAGCTTGGAAAAAATGGGACAGGCGGTAAAAGAGACCCAGTACTTC; CDR3aa: CASSLEKMGQAVKETQYF
j_gene: TRBJ1-1; v_gene: TRBV6-2/TRBV6-3; abundance: once; d_gene: .; CDR3nt: TGTGCCAGCAGTTACAGGGGCGGCACTGAAGCTTTCTTT; CDR3aa: CASSYRGGTEAFF
j_gene: TRBJ2-1; v_gene: TRBV27; abundance: .; d_gene: TRBD1; CDR3nt: TGTGCCAGCAGGGACAGGGCCTACAATGAGCAGTTCTTC; CDR3aa: CASRDRAYNEQFF
j_gene: TRBJ2-7; v_gene: TRBV7-9; abundance: .; d_gene: .; CDR3nt: TGTGCCAGCAGCTCAGGGGACCCTCCCTACGAGCAGTACTTC; CDR3aa: CASSSGDPPYEQYF
j_gene: TRBJ2-3; v_gene: TRBV7-9; abundance: .; d_gene: TRBD1; CDR3nt: TGTGCCAGCAGCTTCGGGACAGGGGCAAGCACAGATACGCAGTATTTT; CDR3aa: CASSFGTGASTDTQYF
j_gene: TRBJ2-5; v_gene: TRBV5-5; abundance: .; d_gene: .; CDR3nt: TGTGCCAGCAGCTTTTTGGACCAAGAGATCGCCCAGTACTTC; CDR3aa: CASSFLDQEIAQYF
j_gene: TRBJ2-5; v_gene: TRBV18; abundance: .; d_gene: .; CDR3nt: TGTGCCAGCTCACTCGGTAGTCGTACGGAGACCCAGTACTTC; CDR3aa: CASSLGSRTETQYF
j_gene: TRBJ2-7; v_gene: TRBV6-1; abundance: .; d_gene: .; CDR3nt: TGTGCCAGCAGTGAAGCGCTGGGCTACGAGCAGTACTTC; CDR3aa: CASSEALGYEQYF
j_gene: TRBJ1-4; v_gene: TRBV11-2; abundance: .; d_gene: .; CDR3nt: TGTGCCAGCAGCTTTGGTCGGGTTCGGACTAATGAAAAACTGTTTTTT; CDR3aa: CASSFGRVRTNEKLFF
j_gene: TRBJ2-7; v_gene: TRBV12-5; abundance: .; d_gene: .; CDR3nt: TGTGCTAGTGGTTTGGTTAACTACGAGCAGTACTTC; CDR3aa: CASGLVNYEQYF
j_gene: TRBJ1-2; v_gene: TRBV19; abundance: .; d_gene: TRBD1; CDR3nt: TGTGCCAGTAGTATGCAATACAGGGGGCGGACCTATGGCTACACCTTC; CDR3aa: CASSMQYRGRTYGYTF
j_gene: TRBJ2-1; v_gene: TRBV5-8; abundance: .; d_gene: TRBD2; CDR3nt: TGTGCCAGCAGCTTGTGGCGGGGGGGTCAATACAATGAGCAGTTCTTC; CDR3aa: CASSLWRGGQYNEQFF
j_gene: TRBJ1-4; v_gene: TRBV5-6; abundance: .; d_gene: .; CDR3nt: TGTGCCAGCAGCTTTACTGCTGGTAATGAAAAACTGTTTTTT; CDR3aa: CASSFTAGNEKLFF
j_gene: TRBJ1-3; v_gene: TRBV29-1; abundance: .; d_gene: .; CDR3nt: TGCAGCGTCGCAGGTGGGACGTCCTACTCTGGAAACACCATATATTTT; CDR3aa: CSVAGGTSYSGNTIYF
j_gene: TRBJ2-1; v_gene: TRBV19; abundance: .; d_gene: .; CDR3nt: TGTGCCAGTATGGGTTTGTTTGACCGCACACACAATGAGCAGTTCTTC; CDR3aa: CASMGLFDRTHNEQFF
j_gene: TRBJ2-7; v_gene: TRBV10-3; abundance: .; d_gene: TRBD1; CDR3nt: TGTGCCATCAGGACCAGGGGGATAGACGAGCAGTACTTC; CDR3aa: CAIRTRGIDEQYF
j_gene: TRBJ2-3; v_gene: TRBV12-5; abundance: .; d_gene: .; CDR3nt: TGTGCTAGTGGTTTGGTACTTGTTCCTTCTGTCCCAGATACGCAGTATTTT; CDR3aa: CASGLVLVPSVPDTQYF
j_gene: TRBJ2-3; v_gene: TRBV3-1/TRBV3-2; abundance: .; d_gene: TRBD2; CDR3nt: TGTGCCAGCAGCCAACGGACTAGCGGGGGCTTCCCAGGGGCAGATACGCAGTATTTT; CDR3aa: CASSQRTSGGFPGADTQYF
j_gene: TRBJ1-1; v_gene: TRBV28; abundance: .; d_gene: .; CDR3nt: TGTGCCAGCAGTTTATTCGCGTCTAAAGCTTTCTTT; CDR3aa: CASSLFASKAFF
j_gene: TRBJ2-5; v_gene: TRBV30; abundance: .; d_gene: TRBD2; CDR3nt: TGTGCCTGGAGTGCCTATTCGGGAGGGGGCCAAGAGACCCAGTACTTC; CDR3aa: CAWSAYSGGGQETQYF
j_gene: TRBJ1-1; v_gene: TRBV5-1; abundance: .; d_gene: .; CDR3nt: TGCGCCAGCAGCTCGGGACAAGGAACTGAAGCTTTCTTT; CDR3aa: CASSSGQGTEAFF
j_gene: TRBJ2-7; v_gene: TRBV3-1/TRBV3-2; abundance: .; d_gene: .; CDR3nt: TGTGCCAGCAGCCAAGAAGCCCTCTACGAGCAGTACTTC; CDR3aa: CASSQEALYEQYF
j_gene: TRBJ2-3; v_gene: TRBV13; abundance: .; d_gene: .; CDR3nt: TGTGCCAGCAGCCCCCCCCGGGGGCGCACAGATACGCAGTATTTT; CDR3aa: CASSPPRGRTDTQYF
j_gene: TRBJ1-2; v_gene: TRBV2; abundance: .; d_gene: TRBD1; CDR3nt: TGTGCCAGCAGTGGACAGGGGAGAGGCTATGGCTACACCTTC; CDR3aa: CASSGQGRGYGYTF
j_gene: TRBJ2-1; v_gene: TRBV7-2; abundance: .; d_gene: .; CDR3nt: TGTGCCAGCAGCTTCCTGACCTTCTCTGTGGAAAATGAGCAGTTCTTC; CDR3aa: CASSFLTFSVENEQFF
j_gene: TRBJ1-3; v_gene: TRBV15; abundance: .; d_gene: TRBD1; CDR3nt: TGTGCCACCAGCCGGAGGACAGGGGGAACTGGAAACACCATATATTTT; CDR3aa: CATSRRTGGTGNTIYF
j_gene: TRBJ1-2; v_gene: TRBV19; abundance: .; d_gene: TRBD1; CDR3nt: TGTGCCAGTAGTGCCTCGACAGGGAAGGACTATGGCTACACCTTC; CDR3aa: CASSASTGKDYGYTF
j_gene: TRBJ2-3; v_gene: TRBV7-2; abundance: .; d_gene: .; CDR3nt: TGTGCCAGCACCGAAGGACCGGCAGATACGCAGTATTTT; CDR3aa: CASTEGPADTQYF
j_gene: TRBJ2-5; v_gene: TRBV7-2; abundance: few; d_gene: .; CDR3nt: TGTGCCAGCCTTTTTCCAGGAGAGACCCAGTACTTC; CDR3aa: CASLFPGETQYF